Only a few counts were recorded for the clone carrying this T cell receptor (beta chain). The CDR3 is 15 residues long. V lost 2 bases, J lost 1 base, and 10 bases lay in between. TCRdb reprocessed the 5' RACE reads with MiXCR, giving one entry per CDR3 protein. Seen here are more than 60,000 distinct CDR3 sequences, 15% to 20% observed once, and the top ten hold approximately 4.8%. This sample is drawn from a study of T cells of healthy individuals. The clonotype comes from a human donor in good health. The genes are TRBV12-3 or TRBV12-4 and TRBJ2-3; D remains ambiguous. The CDR3 nucleotides are TGTGCCAGCAGTTTACGGGCAGGAGGCACAGATACGCAGTATTTT. Translating gives CASSLRAGGTDTQYF.